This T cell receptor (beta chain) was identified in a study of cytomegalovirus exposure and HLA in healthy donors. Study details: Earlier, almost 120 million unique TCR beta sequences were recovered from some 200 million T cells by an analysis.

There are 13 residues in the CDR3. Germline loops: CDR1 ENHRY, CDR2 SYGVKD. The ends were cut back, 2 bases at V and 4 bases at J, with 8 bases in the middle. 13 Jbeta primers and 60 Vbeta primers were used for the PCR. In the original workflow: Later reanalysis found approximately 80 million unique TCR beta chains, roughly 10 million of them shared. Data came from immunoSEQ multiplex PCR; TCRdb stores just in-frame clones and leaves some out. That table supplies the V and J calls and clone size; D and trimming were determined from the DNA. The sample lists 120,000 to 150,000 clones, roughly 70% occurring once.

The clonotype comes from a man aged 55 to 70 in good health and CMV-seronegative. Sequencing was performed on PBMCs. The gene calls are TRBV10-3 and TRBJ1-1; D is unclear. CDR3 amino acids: CAISEGEGTEAFF. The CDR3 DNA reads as TGTGCCATCAGTGAGGGGGAGGGCACTGAAGCTTTCTTT.